A selection of T cell receptor beta chains follows, all from one sample in a study of cytomegalovirus exposure and HLA in healthy donors. Here immunoSEQ multiplex PCR was the method, and the copy in TCRdb shows in-frame clones only, minus some. This table holds around 120,000 clones, around four fifths found once. The sample taken for sequencing was PBMCs. The receptors were gathered from a woman aged 35 to 49 in good health and CMV-seronegative. Each CDR3 is given with its conserved first and last residue. Fields, in order: J gene, D gene, V gene, clone size, CDR3 length, CDR3 DNA, CDR3 protein. A D gene is named only where the DNA matches it firmly. For some rows the clone size is stated as once, few or many, or as a class when expanded; others skip it.

J: TRBJ1-1
D: -
V: TRBV6-1
size: -
length: 18
DNA: TGTGCCAGCAGTGAAGCCCGCGGGTCTCTTGGTAAGAACACTGAAGCTTTCTTT
CDR3: CASSEARGSLGKNTEAFF

J: TRBJ2-3
D: TRBD2
V: TRBV2
size: -
length: 16
DNA: TGTGCCAGCAGAAGAAGACTAGCGGGTGGCACAGATACGCAGTATTTT
CDR3: CASRRRLAGGTDTQYF

J: TRBJ1-2
D: -
V: TRBV19
size: -
length: 12
DNA: TGTGCCAGTAATGCGGGGGAGAGGGGCTACACCTTC
CDR3: CASNAGERGYTF

J: TRBJ1-5
D: -
V: TRBV19
size: -
length: 14
DNA: TGTGCCAGTAAGAATAAAGACGGGAATCAGCCCCAGCATTTT
CDR3: CASKNKDGNQPQHF

J: TRBJ2-5
D: -
V: TRBV2
size: few
length: 14
DNA: TGTGCCAGCAGCCGTCAGGGGAGTGGTGAGACCCAGTACTTC
CDR3: CASSRQGSGETQYF

J: TRBJ2-5
D: TRBD1
V: TRBV9
size: -
length: 16
DNA: TGTGCCAGCAGCGTCGGGGACAGGGGAATAGGAGAGACCCAGTACTTC
CDR3: CASSVGDRGIGETQYF

J: TRBJ2-2
D: -
V: TRBV6-4
size: -
length: 14
DNA: TGTGCCAGCCGAGGTACGGGGAACACCGGGGAGCTGTTTTTT
CDR3: CASRGTGNTGELFF

J: TRBJ2-3
D: -
V: TRBV28
size: -
length: 15
DNA: TGTGCCAGCACCCCGAGAGGTGTGGGCACAGATACGCAGTATTTT
CDR3: CASTPRGVGTDTQYF

J: TRBJ1-2
D: TRBD1
V: TRBV5-4
size: -
length: 16
DNA: TGTGCCAGCAGCTGGGACAGGGTTCGGGCTAACTATGGCTACACCTTC
CDR3: CASSWDRVRANYGYTF

J: TRBJ2-2
D: TRBD2
V: TRBV28
size: -
length: 15
DNA: TGTGCCAGCAGTTTGGCTAGCGGGTCTACCGGGGAGCTGTTTTTT
CDR3: CASSLASGSTGELFF